The clone carrying this T cell receptor (beta chain) has more than one count but fewer than ten. The data were taken from a study of cytomegalovirus exposure and HLA in healthy donors. PCR primers comprised 60 Vbeta and 13 Jbeta primers. Generated by immunoSEQ multiplex PCR, the TCRdb table keeps only in-frame clones and is missing some. The table has under 200,000 clones, about 77% seen once. V shed 4 bases, J shed 3 bases, and the junction held 1 base outside the gene matches. Germline V gives CDR1 SGHAT, CDR2 FQNNGV. This CDR3 has 13 amino acids. This TCR was sampled from a woman aged 25 to 39 in good health and CMV-seropositive. Specimen: PBMCs. V is TRBV11-2 and J is TRBJ1-1; 8 nucleotides align to TRBD1. DNA of the CDR3: TGTGCCAGCAGCTCGACAGGGGACACTGAAGCTTTCTTT. Translated: CASSSTGDTEAFF.